Listed below are T cell receptor beta chains from one sample, sequenced in a study of blood T cell repertoires in COVID-19. Sequencing was performed with immunoSEQ multiplex PCR; in TCRdb, only in-frame clones are kept and a portion is missing. This sample has 75,000 to 100,000 clones, with about four fifths found just once. Source material: peripheral blood. All receptors come from a man between 70 and 80 years old with acute or convalescent COVID-19. CDR3s include the opening cysteine and the closing phenylalanine or tryptophan. The D gene is left open where the match is weak. Size tells how often a clone was seen (once, few, many) or the class of an expanded clone, and some rows leave it out.

J,length,size,V,D,CDR3,DNA
TRBJ1-5,15,.,TRBV3-1/TRBV3-2,.,CASSPTVNSNQPQHF,TGTGCCAGCAGCCCGACAGTCAATAGCAATCAGCCCCAGCATTTT
TRBJ2-1,11,.,TRBV2,.,CASSDLYEQFF,TGTGCCAGCAGTGACCTCTATGAGCAGTTCTTC
TRBJ2-1,14,once,TRBV5-1,TRBD2,CASRVTSGVDEQFF,TGCGCCAGCAGGGTGACTAGCGGTGTCGATGAGCAGTTCTTC
TRBJ2-3,15,.,TRBV5-5,.,CASSTMGGVRGTQYF,TGTGCCAGCAGCACAATGGGGGGTGTTCGGGGTACGCAGTATTTT
TRBJ1-1,15,once,TRBV19,TRBD1,CASSTGQGIDTEAFF,TGTGCCAGTAGTACAGGACAGGGGATAGACACTGAAGCTTTCTTT
TRBJ2-1,13,.,TRBV11-3,.,CASSLQELGEQFF,TGTGCCAGCAGCTTACAGGAATTGGGTGAGCAGTTCTTC
TRBJ2-1,13,.,TRBV28,.,CASSWLAYNEQFF,TGTGCCAGCAGTTGGCTAGCCTACAATGAGCAGTTCTTC
TRBJ1-4,18,many,TRBV5-5,.,CASRTRAGEIATNEKLFF,TGTGCCAGCAGAACCAGGGCAGGGGAAATTGCAACTAATGAAAAACTGTTTTTT
TRBJ2-7,13,.,TRBV24-1,TRBD1,CATKGTGAEEQYF,TGTGCCACCAAGGGGACAGGGGCAGAAGAGCAGTACTTC
TRBJ2-2,16,.,TRBV10-1,.,CASRRGRGGDTGELFF,TGCGCCAGCAGAAGGGGCAGGGGAGGGGACACCGGGGAGCTGTTTTTT
TRBJ1-2,13,.,TRBV3-1/TRBV3-2,.,CASSPTESYGYTF,TGTGCCAGCAGCCCCACAGAGAGCTATGGCTACACCTTC
TRBJ2-3,14,.,TRBV5-1,.,CASTQGGLADTQYF,TGCGCCAGTACGCAGGGAGGCCTGGCAGATACGCAGTATTTT
TRBJ2-5,10,.,TRBV20-1,.,CSGREETQYF,TGCAGCGGTCGGGAAGAGACCCAGTACTTC
TRBJ2-1,13,.,TRBV7-3,.,CAGFDRNFNEQFF,TGTGCCGGCTTTGACAGGAATTTCAATGAGCAGTTCTTC
TRBJ2-2,20,.,TRBV24-1,.,CATSDFRPAGPGVNTGELFF,TGTGCCACCAGTGATTTCCGTCCCGCGGGTCCGGGCGTCAACACCGGGGAGCTGTTTTTT
TRBJ1-1,15,.,TRBV25-1,TRBD1,CASSDRRGPFTEAFF,TGTGCCAGCAGTGATAGGAGGGGGCCTTTCACTGAAGCTTTCTTT
TRBJ2-3,14,.,TRBV15,TRBD2,CATTPIGGWDTQYF,TGTGCCACCACCCCTATCGGGGGGTGGGATACGCAGTATTTT
TRBJ2-1,15,.,TRBV5-1,.,CASSPQGWGLNEQFF,TGCGCCAGCAGCCCCCAGGGTTGGGGTCTCAATGAGCAGTTCTTC
TRBJ1-2,16,.,TRBV24-1,TRBD1,CATSAPIGQGAYGYTF,TGTGCCACCAGTGCCCCAATAGGACAGGGGGCATATGGCTACACCTTC
TRBJ1-1,13,.,TRBV19,.,CASSLGQNTEAFF,TGTGCCAGTAGTTTGGGACAGAACACTGAAGCTTTCTTT
TRBJ2-3,17,.,TRBV11-2,TRBD2,CASSLGASGSGTDTQYF,TGTGCCAGCAGCTTAGGGGCTAGCGGGAGTGGAACAGATACGCAGTATTTT
TRBJ2-3,15,.,TRBV7-2,.,CASSFIQVLTDTQYF,TGTGCCAGCAGCTTTATACAGGTGCTCACAGATACGCAGTATTTT
TRBJ1-2,16,.,TRBV11-1,TRBD1,CASSLAPTGSLLGYTF,TGTGCCAGCAGCTTAGCCCCGACAGGGAGTCTTCTTGGCTACACCTTC
TRBJ1-1,14,.,TRBV6-5,.,CASSYSELGREAFF,TGTGCCAGCAGTTACTCGGAGTTGGGGCGTGAAGCTTTCTTT
TRBJ2-1,17,.,TRBV9,TRBD1,CASSSAGTGGFYNEQFF,TGTGCCAGCAGCTCCGCCGGGACAGGGGGCTTCTACAATGAGCAGTTCTTC
TRBJ1-4,13,.,TRBV2,.,CASSGQGNEKLFF,TGTGCCAGCAGTGGGCAGGGGAACGAAAAACTGTTTTTT
TRBJ1-4,14,.,TRBV5-1,TRBD1,CASSPDRPNEKLFF,TGCGCCAGCAGTCCGGACAGGCCTAATGAAAAACTGTTTTTT
TRBJ2-3,12,.,TRBV6-5,.,CASSRRSDTQYF,TGTGCCAGCAGCCGGAGATCAGATACGCAGTATTTT
TRBJ2-5,15,.,TRBV24-1,.,CATSDSQGFQETQYF,TGTGCCACCAGTGATTCGCAGGGGTTCCAAGAGACCCAGTACTTC
TRBJ1-2,16,once,TRBV18,.,CASLPGLPSSGYGYTF,TGTGCCAGCTTACCGGGACTCCCCTCGAGCGGCTATGGCTACACCTTC
TRBJ2-5,15,.,TRBV10-3,.,CAISAGGGKQETQYF,TGTGCCATCAGTGCCGGAGGAGGGAAGCAAGAGACCCAGTACTTC
TRBJ1-2,13,.,TRBV2,.,CASSGGRTQGYTF,TGTGCCAGCAGCGGGGGGAGGACACAAGGCTACACCTTC
TRBJ2-2,15,few,TRBV10-2,TRBD2,CASRLAGDIAGELFF,TGCGCCAGCAGATTAGCGGGAGATATTGCCGGGGAGCTGTTTTTT
TRBJ1-2,15,.,TRBV28,.,CASSPGDGFNYGYTF,TGTGCCAGCAGCCCAGGGGACGGCTTTAACTATGGCTACACCTTC
TRBJ2-3,14,few,TRBV6-5,TRBD2,CASSSGRAADTQYF,TGTGCCAGCAGCTCAGGGAGGGCCGCAGATACGCAGTATTTT
TRBJ2-3,14,.,TRBV28,TRBD2,CASSSAGDTDTQYF,TGTGCCAGCAGTTCAGCGGGAGACACAGATACGCAGTATTTT
TRBJ2-2,15,.,TRBV7-3,TRBD2,CASSSGLADTGELFF,TGTGCCAGCAGCTCTGGACTAGCGGACACCGGGGAGCTGTTTTTT
TRBJ1-5,14,few,TRBV19,.,CASSIGGLNQPQHF,TGTGCCAGTAGTATAGGGGGACTGAACCAGCCCCAGCATTTT
TRBJ1-6,18,once,TRBV4-2,.,CASSQDLTGYSWNSPLHF,TGTGCCAGCAGCCAAGATCTGACAGGATATTCTTGGAATTCACCCCTCCACTTT
TRBJ2-5,13,.,TRBV9,TRBD2,CASSGGGRQTQYF,TGTGCCAGCAGCGGGGGAGGGCGGCAGACCCAGTACTTC
TRBJ1-2,12,.,TRBV27,TRBD1,CASRAGGSGYTF,TGTGCCAGCAGAGCAGGGGGCTCTGGCTACACCTTC
TRBJ2-5,16,.,TRBV3-1/TRBV3-2,.,CASSQDSGSQQETQYF,TGTGCCAGCAGCCAAGACAGTGGCAGCCAACAGGAGACCCAGTACTTC
TRBJ2-5,13,.,TRBV15,.,CATSRDPGETQYF,TGTGCCACCAGCAGAGACCCCGGAGAGACCCAGTACTTC
TRBJ1-5,15,.,TRBV6-7,TRBD1,CASSGQGKSNQPQHF,TGTGCCAGCAGTGGACAGGGGAAAAGCAATCAGCCCCAGCATTTT
TRBJ1-2,13,.,TRBV12-3/TRBV12-4,TRBD1,CASSSTGLRGYTF,TGTGCCAGCAGCTCGACAGGGTTGAGAGGCTACACCTTC
TRBJ2-7,14,.,TRBV6-5,TRBD2,CASRRLAGGYEQYF,TGTGCCAGCAGGAGACTAGCGGGAGGGTACGAGCAGTACTTC
TRBJ2-1,14,.,TRBV28,.,CATLSAFSYNEQFF,TGTGCCACCCTTAGCGCTTTCTCCTACAATGAGCAGTTCTTC
TRBJ1-1,15,.,TRBV23-1,.,CASSHTGHLNTEAFF,TGCGCCAGCAGTCACACGGGACACCTGAACACTGAAGCTTTCTTT
TRBJ1-1,12,many,TRBV30,.,CAWRRGNTEAFF,TGTGCCTGGAGACGGGGGAACACTGAAGCTTTCTTT
TRBJ2-3,14,.,TRBV7-8,TRBD2,CASSLPLGLAPPYF,TGTGCCAGCAGCTTACCCCTAGGACTAGCTCCCCCGTATTTT
TRBJ2-1,13,.,TRBV28,TRBD2,CASSPGGRPLRFF,TGTGCCAGCAGCCCAGGCGGGAGGCCTCTCCGGTTCTTC
TRBJ2-5,13,.,TRBV7-7,TRBD1,CASSGQVAETQYF,TGTGCTAGCAGCGGACAGGTGGCGGAGACCCAGTACTTC
TRBJ2-7,15,.,TRBV5-5,TRBD1,CASRGGQGSTYEQYF,TGTGCCAGCAGGGGGGGACAGGGGTCCACCTACGAGCAGTACTTC